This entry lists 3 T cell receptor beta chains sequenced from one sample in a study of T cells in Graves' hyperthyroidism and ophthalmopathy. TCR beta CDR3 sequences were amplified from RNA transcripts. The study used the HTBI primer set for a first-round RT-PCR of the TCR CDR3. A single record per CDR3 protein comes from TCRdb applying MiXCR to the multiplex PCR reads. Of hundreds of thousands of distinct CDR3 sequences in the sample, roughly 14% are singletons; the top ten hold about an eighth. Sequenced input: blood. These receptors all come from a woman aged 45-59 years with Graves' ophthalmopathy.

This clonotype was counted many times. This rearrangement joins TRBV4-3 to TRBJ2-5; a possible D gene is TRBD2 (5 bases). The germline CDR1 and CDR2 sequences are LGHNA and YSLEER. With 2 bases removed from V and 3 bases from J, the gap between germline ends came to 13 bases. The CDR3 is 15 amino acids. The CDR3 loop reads CASSQTLGIKETQYF. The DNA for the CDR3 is TGCGCCAGCAGCCAAACACTAGGGATCAAAGAGACCCAGTACTTC.

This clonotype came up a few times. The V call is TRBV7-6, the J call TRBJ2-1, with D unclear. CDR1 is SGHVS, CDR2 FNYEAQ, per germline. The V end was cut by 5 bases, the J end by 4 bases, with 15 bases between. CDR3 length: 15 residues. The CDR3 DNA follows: TGTGCCAGCAGCCGTCGGCAGGCTGCTTACAATGAGCAGTTCTTC. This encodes CASSRRQAAYNEQFF.

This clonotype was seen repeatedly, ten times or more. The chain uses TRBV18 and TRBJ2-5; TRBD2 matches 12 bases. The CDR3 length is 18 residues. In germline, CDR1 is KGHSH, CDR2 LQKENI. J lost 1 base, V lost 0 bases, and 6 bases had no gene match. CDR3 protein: CASSPPPSGRAPQETQYF. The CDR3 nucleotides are TGTGCCAGCTCACCACCTCCTAGCGGGAGGGCCCCCCAAGAGACCCAGTACTTC.